Listed below are T cell receptor beta chains from one sample, sequenced in a study of blood T cell repertoires in COVID-19. The protocol was immunoSEQ multiplex PCR, while the TCRdb copy is restricted to in-frame clones and leaves out a portion. The table includes roughly 120,000 clones, 90% detected once. The sequenced material came from peripheral blood. The receptors derive from a human donor with active COVID-19. The donor label of this sample is uncertain. CDR3s include the opening cysteine and the closing phenylalanine or tryptophan. The D gene is left open where the match is weak. For some rows the clone size is stated as once, few or many, or as a class when expanded; others skip it.

>.|TRBV7-6|TRBD1|TRBJ2-7
TGTGCCAGCAGCTTAGTGCAGGGGGAGAAGCAGTACTTC
CASSLVQGEKQYF
>.|TRBV28|TRBD1|TRBJ2-7
TGTGCCAGCAGTTTAACCGGGACAGGGAACTACGAGCAGTACTTC
CASSLTGTGNYEQYF
>.|TRBV29-1|.|TRBJ1-1
TGCAGCGTTGATTATAACAGGGTGAACACTGAAGCTTTCTTT
CSVDYNRVNTEAFF
>.|TRBV3-1/TRBV3-2|TRBD2|TRBJ2-7
TGTGCCAGCAGCCAAGGGAGTAGCGGGGGAGATCCCTACGAGCAGTACTTC
CASSQGSSGGDPYEQYF
>.|TRBV27|TRBD2|TRBJ2-7
TGTGCCAGCAGCCAACTAGCGGGGGACTCCTACGAGCAGTACTTC
CASSQLAGDSYEQYF
>.|TRBV6-6|TRBD1|TRBJ2-7
TGTGCCAGCAGTTACTTGGGACAGGGGTCCAACGAGCAGTACTTC
CASSYLGQGSNEQYF
>.|TRBV5-6|.|TRBJ2-4
TGTGCCAGCAGCTTGACCAGCGGGAACATTCAGTACTTC
CASSLTSGNIQYF
>.|TRBV16|TRBD1|TRBJ1-2
TGTGCCAGCAGCCCTCGACAGGGAAACTATGGCTACACCTTC
CASSPRQGNYGYTF
>.|TRBV18|.|TRBJ1-2
TGTGCCAGCTCACCTCTGGCCGAATATGGCTACACCTTC
CASSPLAEYGYTF
>.|TRBV6-1|TRBD1|TRBJ2-7
TGTGCCAGCAGTGTCGTCCGGGACAGCACCTCCTACGAGCAGTACTTC
CASSVVRDSTSYEQYF
>.|TRBV7-2|TRBD2|TRBJ2-2
TGTGCCAGCAGCAAGTTCCCGGGACTAGCGGGGACCGGGGAGCTGTTTTTT
CASSKFPGLAGTGELFF
>once|TRBV2|TRBD2|TRBJ2-1
TGTGCCACGACTAGCGGGGGCCCTAGAAACAATGAGCAGTTCTTC
CATTSGGPRNNEQFF
>.|TRBV9|.|TRBJ1-4
TGTGCCAGCAGCCCCTCCAGGGGTAATGAAAAACTGTTTTTT
CASSPSRGNEKLFF
>.|TRBV7-6|.|TRBJ1-1
TGTGCCAGCAGCATTGGACAGAACCTGAACACTGAAGCTTTCTTT
CASSIGQNLNTEAFF
>.|TRBV6-5|.|TRBJ1-1
TGTGCCAGCAGTTACCGACCGACAGGTTCGGGGGGTGAAGCTTTCTTT
CASSYRPTGSGGEAFF
>.|TRBV29-1|.|TRBJ2-7
TGCAGCGTTGAAGGACAGCACTACGAGCAGTACTTC
CSVEGQHYEQYF
>.|TRBV28|.|TRBJ2-1
TGTGCCAGCAGTTTATGGGGGGCTGCCTACAATGAGCAGTTCTTC
CASSLWGAAYNEQFF
>.|TRBV4-1|.|TRBJ2-7
TGCGCCAGCAGCCAAGTAACAGTCTCCTACGAGCAGTACTTC
CASSQVTVSYEQYF
>.|TRBV7-2|TRBD2|TRBJ2-2
TGTGCCAGCAGCACACCTCTTACTAGCGCCGGGGAGCTGTTTTTT
CASSTPLTSAGELFF
>.|TRBV24-1|TRBD1|TRBJ2-3
TGTGCCACCAGTGACTGGGGACAGGGAGCCTCAGATACGCAGTATTTT
CATSDWGQGASDTQYF
>.|TRBV28|TRBD2|TRBJ2-3
TGTGCCAGCAGTTTCGGGACTAGCAGAGATACGCAGTATTTT
CASSFGTSRDTQYF
>.|TRBV4-3|.|TRBJ1-1
TGCGCCAGCAGCCAAGATTGGTACAGTCCCACTGAAGCTTTCTTT
CASSQDWYSPTEAFF
>.|TRBV9|TRBD2|TRBJ2-3
TGTGCCAGCAGCGTCCCCCCGGGGGGGCTCGAATCCACAGATACGCAGTATTTT
CASSVPPGGLESTDTQYF
>.|TRBV7-6|TRBD1|TRBJ2-3
TGTGCCAGCAGCACGGACAGGTGGTCTTCGGTGGGGAGAGATACGCAGTATTTT
CASSTDRWSSVGRDTQYF